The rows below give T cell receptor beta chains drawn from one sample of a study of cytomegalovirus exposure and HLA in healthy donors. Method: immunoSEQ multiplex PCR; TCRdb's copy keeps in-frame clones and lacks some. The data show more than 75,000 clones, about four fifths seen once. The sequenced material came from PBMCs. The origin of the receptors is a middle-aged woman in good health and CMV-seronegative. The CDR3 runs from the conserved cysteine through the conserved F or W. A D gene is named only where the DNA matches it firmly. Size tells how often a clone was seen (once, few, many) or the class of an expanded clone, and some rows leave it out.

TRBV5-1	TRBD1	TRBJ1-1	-	CASSLGQGLSSEAFF	TGCGCCAGCAGCTTAGGACAGGGTTTGAGTTCTGAAGCTTTCTTT
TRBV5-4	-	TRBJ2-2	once	CASSLEGGPNTGELFF	TGTGCCAGCAGCTTGGAGGGAGGACCGAACACCGGGGAGCTGTTTTTT
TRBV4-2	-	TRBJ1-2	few	CASSQDGVNYGYTF	TGTGCCAGCAGCCAAGATGGAGTAAACTATGGCTACACCTTC
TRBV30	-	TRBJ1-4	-	CAWPGLGHEKLFF	TGTGCCTGGCCGGGCTTGGGGCATGAAAAACTGTTTTTT
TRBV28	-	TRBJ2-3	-	CAIVETSTDTQYF	TGTGCCATAGTAGAGACTAGCACAGATACGCAGTATTTT
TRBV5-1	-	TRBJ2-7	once	CASSLAVEQYF	TGCGCCAGCAGCTTGGCCGTCGAGCAGTACTTC
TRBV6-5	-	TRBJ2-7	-	CASSYSASYEQYF	TGTGCCAGCAGTTACTCAGCCTCCTACGAGCAGTACTTC
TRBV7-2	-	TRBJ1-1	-	CASSSGNFIEAFF	TGTGCCAGCAGCTCCGGGAATTTTATAGAAGCTTTCTTT
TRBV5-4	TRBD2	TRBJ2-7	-	CASSFFSGGAYEQYF	TGTGCCAGCAGCTTCTTTAGCGGGGGGGCCTACGAGCAGTACTTC
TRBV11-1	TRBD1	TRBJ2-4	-	CASSFRTGGPNIQYF	TGTGCCAGCAGCTTTAGGACAGGGGGCCCAAACATTCAGTACTTC
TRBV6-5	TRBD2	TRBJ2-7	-	CASTSGAAYEQYF	TGTGCCAGTACTAGCGGGGCGGCCTACGAGCAGTACTTC
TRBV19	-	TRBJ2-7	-	CASSPGLERQQYF	TGTGCCAGTAGTCCCGGCCTGGAGAGACAGCAGTACTTC
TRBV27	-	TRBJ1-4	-	CASSNRDYAGKELFF	TGTGCCAGCAGTAACCGGGACTATGCTGGGAAAGAACTGTTTTTT
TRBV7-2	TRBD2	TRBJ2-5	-	CASSLSSAGLAGGRETQYF	TGTGCCAGCAGCTTATCGTCTGCGGGACTAGCGGGGGGTAGAGAGACCCAGTACTTC
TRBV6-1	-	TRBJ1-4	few	CASSDQGPHEKLFF	TGTGCCAGCAGCGATCAGGGGCCCCATGAAAAACTGTTTTTT
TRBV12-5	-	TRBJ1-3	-	CASDSVLSGNTIYF	TGTGCTAGTGACTCCGTCCTCTCTGGAAACACCATATATTTT
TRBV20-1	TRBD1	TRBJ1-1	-	CSADRVGEAFF	TGCAGTGCGGACAGGGTGGGTGAAGCTTTCTTT
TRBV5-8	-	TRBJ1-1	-	CASSLGGAGNTEAFF	TGTGCCAGCAGCTTGGGCGGGGCCGGGAACACTGAAGCTTTCTTT
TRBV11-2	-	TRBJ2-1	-	CASSFLDSSYNEQFF	TGTGCCAGCAGCTTTCTGGACAGCTCCTACAATGAGCAGTTCTTC
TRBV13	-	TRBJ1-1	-	CASSLSLDNRYTEAFF	TGTGCCAGCAGCCTATCCCTAGACAACAGGTATACTGAAGCTTTCTTT
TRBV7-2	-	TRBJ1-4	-	CASRDTGATNEKLFF	TGTGCCAGCAGAGACACAGGAGCAACTAATGAAAAACTGTTTTTT
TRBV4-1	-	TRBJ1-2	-	CASSPAGSYGYTF	TGCGCCAGCAGTCCGGCGGGTTCCTATGGCTACACCTTC
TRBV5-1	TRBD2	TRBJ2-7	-	CASSLVASGGTYEQYF	TGCGCCAGCAGCTTGGTCGCCAGCGGGGGAACTTACGAGCAGTACTTC
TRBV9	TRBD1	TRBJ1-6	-	CASREEPDRANSPLHF	TGTGCCAGCAGAGAAGAACCGGACAGGGCGAATTCACCCCTCCACTTT
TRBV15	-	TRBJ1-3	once	CATSPNPRGSGNTIYF	TGTGCCACCAGCCCTAACCCCCGGGGCTCTGGAAACACCATATATTTT
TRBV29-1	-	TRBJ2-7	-	CSVGGDPPYEQYF	TGCAGCGTTGGGGGGGACCCCCCTTACGAGCAGTACTTC
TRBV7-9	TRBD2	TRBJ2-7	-	CASSLSGGGEQYF	TGTGCCAGCAGCCTATCGGGCGGGGGGGAGCAGTACTTC
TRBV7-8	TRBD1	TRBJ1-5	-	CASSLVGTGNQPQHF	TGTGCCAGCAGCTTAGTTGGGACAGGAAATCAGCCCCAGCATTTT
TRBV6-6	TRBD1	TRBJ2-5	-	CASRRGQETQYF	TGTGCCAGCAGGAGGGGGCAGGAGACCCAGTACTTC
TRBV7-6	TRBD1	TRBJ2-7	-	CASSASARDRGPYEQYF	TGTGCCAGCAGCGCATCGGCCCGGGACAGGGGGCCCTACGAGCAGTACTTC
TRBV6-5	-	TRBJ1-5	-	CASSFRVGQPQHF	TGTGCCAGCAGTTTCAGGGTCGGTCAGCCCCAGCATTTT
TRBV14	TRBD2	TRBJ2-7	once	CASSRGLAGAYYEQYF	TGTGCCAGCAGCCGAGGACTAGCGGGGGCGTACTACGAGCAGTACTTC
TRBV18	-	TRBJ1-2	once	CASSPAGRPEGYGYTF	TGTGCCAGCTCACCGGCTGGCAGACCAGAGGGCTATGGCTACACCTTC
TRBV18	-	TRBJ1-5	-	CASSQMFNQPQHF	TGTGCCAGCTCCCAGATGTTTAATCAGCCCCAGCATTTT
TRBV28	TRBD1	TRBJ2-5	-	CASSIGAGGRETQYF	TGTGCCAGCAGTATTGGGGCAGGGGGTCGAGAGACCCAGTACTTC
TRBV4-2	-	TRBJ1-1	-	CASSPETGLTAFF	TGTGCCAGCAGCCCGGAAACAGGGCTAACGGCTTTCTTT
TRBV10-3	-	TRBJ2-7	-	CAISETSRAGANYEQYF	TGTGCCATCAGTGAGACGTCCCGGGCAGGGGCCAACTACGAGCAGTACTTC
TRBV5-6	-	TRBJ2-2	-	CASSRGTAHLSGELFF	TGTGCCAGCAGCCGCGGGACGGCCCACCTCTCCGGGGAGCTGTTTTTT
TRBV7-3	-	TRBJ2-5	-	CASSSRGETPRETQYF	TGTGCCAGCAGCTCCAGAGGCGAAACTCCTAGGGAGACCCAGTACTTC
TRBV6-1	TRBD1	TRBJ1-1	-	CASSSKGQGERGAFF	TGTGCCAGCAGTTCCAAGGGACAGGGAGAACGTGGCGCTTTCTTT
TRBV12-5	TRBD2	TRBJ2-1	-	CASGDGTSHNEQFF	TGTGCTAGTGGTGACGGGACTAGCCATAATGAGCAGTTCTTC
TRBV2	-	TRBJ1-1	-	CASGSTGGGGNTEAFF	TGTGCCAGCGGATCGACGGGGGGTGGGGGGAACACTGAAGCTTTCTTT
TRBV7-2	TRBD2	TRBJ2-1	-	CASSLAGTSGGYNEQFF	TGTGCCAGCAGCTTAGCGGGGACTAGCGGGGGGTACAATGAGCAGTTCTTC
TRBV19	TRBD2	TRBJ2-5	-	CASTRGPRGRETQYF	TGTGCCAGTACCCGGGGCCCGCGGGGGAGAGAGACCCAGTACTTC
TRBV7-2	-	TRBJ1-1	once	CASSLGGRSNTEAFF	TGTGCCAGCAGCTTAGGAGGGCGATCGAACACTGAAGCTTTCTTT
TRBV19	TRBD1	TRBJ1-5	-	CASSTHSKTGYVDQPQHF	TGTGCCAGTAGTACACACTCCAAGACAGGGTATGTCGATCAGCCCCAGCATTTT
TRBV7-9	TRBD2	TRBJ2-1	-	CASSLGRGGYNEQFF	TGTGCCAGCAGCTTAGGGCGGGGGGGCTACAATGAGCAGTTCTTC
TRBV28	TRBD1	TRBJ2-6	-	CASSLTGQGFSGANVLTF	TGTGCCAGCAGTTTAACAGGACAGGGGTTCTCTGGGGCCAACGTCCTGACTTTC
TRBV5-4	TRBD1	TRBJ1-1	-	CASSMDRGTTEAFF	TGTGCCAGCAGCATGGACAGGGGGACCACTGAAGCTTTCTTT
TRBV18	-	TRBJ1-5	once	CASSPAFGGGPVNQPQHF	TGTGCCAGCTCACCCGCGTTCGGGGGGGGCCCGGTAAATCAGCCCCAGCATTTT
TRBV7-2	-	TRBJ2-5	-	CASSLSPQETQYF	TGTGCCAGCAGCTTGTCCCCGCAAGAGACCCAGTACTTC
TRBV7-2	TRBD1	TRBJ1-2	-	CASSPGTGVYGYTF	TGTGCCAGCAGCCCCGGGACAGGTGTCTATGGCTACACCTTC
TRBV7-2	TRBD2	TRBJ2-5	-	CASSLVAGVETQYF	TGTGCCAGCAGCTTAGTAGCGGGGGTGGAGACCCAGTACTTC
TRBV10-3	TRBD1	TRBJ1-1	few	CAIRSGQALVAEAFF	TGTGCCATCAGATCCGGACAGGCTCTAGTGGCTGAAGCTTTCTTT
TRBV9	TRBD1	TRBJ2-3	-	CASSRSGQGADTQYF	TGTGCCAGCAGCAGGTCCGGACAGGGGGCAGATACGCAGTATTTT
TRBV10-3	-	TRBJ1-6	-	CAISESDSGTYNSPLHF	TGTGCCATCAGTGAGTCGGACAGCGGGACCTATAATTCACCCCTCCACTTT
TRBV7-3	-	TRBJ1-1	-	CASSSAQGVNTEAFF	TGTGCCAGCAGCTCTGCACAGGGAGTAAACACTGAAGCTTTCTTT